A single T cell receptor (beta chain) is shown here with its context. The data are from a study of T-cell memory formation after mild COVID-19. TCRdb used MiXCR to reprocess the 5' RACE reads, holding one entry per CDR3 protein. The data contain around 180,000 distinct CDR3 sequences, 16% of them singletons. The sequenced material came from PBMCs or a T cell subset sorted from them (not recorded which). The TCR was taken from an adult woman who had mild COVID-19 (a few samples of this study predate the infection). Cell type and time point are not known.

Written as DNA, the CDR3 is TGTGCCTGGAGTCTTGGTTGGGGCTACGAGCAGTACTTC. Its translation is CAWSLGWGYEQYF. The J gene is TRBJ2-7, the V gene TRBV30; no firm D call. This CDR3 has 13 residues. Germline CDR1 reads GTSNPN; CDR2 reads SVGIG (reference sequence). The V end lost 2 bases, the J end lost 3 bases, and 11 bases lay between the germline ends.